These T cell receptor beta chains were read from a single sample in a study of response to subunit inactivated influenza vaccine. TCRdb processed the RT-PCR reads anew with MiXCR; each CDR3 protein has one entry. The sample shows a few hundred thousand distinct CDR3 sequences, about 14% of them seen only once. Sequences were derived from PBMCs from blood, sampled 11 to 12 days after vaccination. These receptors were collected from a middle-aged man who received an inactivated influenza vaccine. Each CDR3 is given with its conserved first and last residue. Size tells how often a clone was seen (once, few, many) or the class of an expanded clone, and some rows leave it out.

CDR3aa: CASSPNQPSGNQPQHF; abundance: NA; v_gene: TRBV18
CDR3aa: CSARDPVRTVGRAKNIQYF; abundance: few; v_gene: TRBV20-1
CDR3aa: CASSLAKVGTSFGEQFF; abundance: few; v_gene: TRBV7-2
CDR3aa: CATSRQGSSEAFF; abundance: NA; v_gene: TRBV15
CDR3aa: CASSLASGGATDTQYF; abundance: few; v_gene: TRBV7-2
CDR3aa: CSARSDDYNSPLHF; abundance: NA; v_gene: TRBV20-1
CDR3aa: CSALTVGGGEKLFF; abundance: few; v_gene: TRBV20-1
CDR3aa: CSAWNWGQAYEQYF; abundance: NA; v_gene: TRBV20-1
CDR3aa: CASSLETGRSCGYTF; abundance: NA; v_gene: TRBV5-1
CDR3aa: CASSLGVSQASYEQYF; abundance: NA; v_gene: TRBV5-1
CDR3aa: CASRSTGAGYGYTF; abundance: NA; v_gene: TRBV28
CDR3aa: CASSASQGANYGYTF; abundance: NA; v_gene: TRBV19
CDR3aa: CSARSSSGRIWNTGELFF; abundance: NA; v_gene: TRBV20-1
CDR3aa: CASSYGGLTTTNYGYTF; abundance: NA; v_gene: TRBV6-5
CDR3aa: CSGGGSGGELFF; abundance: NA; v_gene: TRBV29-1
CDR3aa: CASSLSWRTTRGAGELFF; abundance: NA; v_gene: TRBV11-1
CDR3aa: CSARGQGLIAKNIQYF; abundance: NA; v_gene: TRBV20-1
CDR3aa: CASSRRTGSGYTF; abundance: NA; v_gene: TRBV12-3/TRBV12-4
CDR3aa: CASSFPSGRALTGELFF; abundance: NA; v_gene: TRBV4-2
CDR3aa: CASRGNGANVLTF; abundance: NA; v_gene: TRBV9